The next 21 T cell receptor beta chains were all read from a single sample in a study of cytomegalovirus exposure and HLA in healthy donors. Both 60 Vbeta primers and 13 Jbeta primers went into the PCR. Generated by immunoSEQ multiplex PCR, the TCRdb table keeps only in-frame clones and is missing some. The sample contains more than 90,000 clones, approximately 76% of which appear only once. Sample: PBMCs. The receptor set was obtained from a man over 45 in good health and CMV-seropositive.

This rearrangement joins TRBV9 to TRBJ2-5, with 8 bases identical to TRBD1. The CDR3 totals 15 residues. V lost 1 base to trimming and J lost 1 base; unmatched junction nucleotides: 3. Per germline, CDR1 SGDLS and CDR2 YYNGEE. The CDR3 spells CASSVSRGPQETQYF. In nucleotides, the CDR3 is TGTGCCAGCAGCGTAAGCAGGGGGCCCCAAGAGACCCAGTACTTC.

In DNA form, the CDR3 reads TGTGCCAGCAGCCGCGACAGGACGAACACTGAAGCTTTCTTT. It yields the protein CASSRDRTNTEAFF. The rearrangement links TRBV4-2 to TRBJ1-1; D possibly corresponds to TRBD1 (6 bases). The V end lost 4 bases, the J end lost 1 base, and 10 bases lay between the germline ends. Germline CDR1 reads LGHNA; CDR2 reads YNFKEQ. The CDR3 length is 14 residues.

The gene calls are TRBV2 and TRBJ2-1, with D tentatively TRBD2 (5 bases). The CDR3 extends over 15 amino acids. Looked up from germline, CDR1 is SNHLY and CDR2 is FYNNEI. V was cut by 1 base and J by 3 bases, with 10 bases left in between. The CDR3 is CASSEGEYGYNEQFF. DNA for the CDR3: TGTGCCAGCAGTGAAGGGGAGTATGGCTACAATGAGCAGTTCTTC.

This clone was counted only a few times. The chain links TRBV4-3 to TRBJ2-2; 8 bases are a match to TRBD1. In germline, CDR1 is LGHNA, CDR2 YSLEER. V trimming: 0 bases; J trimming: 5 bases; junction bases outside the gene matches: 5. The CDR3 has 16 amino acids. The CDR3 bases are TGCGCCAGCAGCCAAGACAGGGGGCTAGGAACCGGGGAGCTGTTTTTT. Translated, it gives CASSQDRGLGTGELFF.

V usage is TRBV7-2 and J usage is TRBJ1-1, with 7 nucleotides matching TRBD1. The CDR3 totals 13 residues. J gave up 4 bases and V 6 bases, and 5 bases lay outside the gene matches. The germline V gene encodes CDR1 SGHTA and CDR2 FQGNSA. The CDR3 spells CASRQGRSTEAFF. In DNA form, the CDR3 reads TGTGCCAGCAGACAGGGGCGAAGCACTGAAGCTTTCTTT.

V usage is TRBV25-1 and J usage is TRBJ2-1, with 7 bases matching TRBD2. Losses at the gene ends were 10 bases for V and 2 bases for J; bases not matched to a gene: 14. The CDR3 runs to 16 residues. Germline CDR1 reads MGHDK; CDR2 reads SYGVNS. The DNA of the CDR3 is TGTGCCACCGCGATAGGGAGGGGTCTCCCCTACAATGAGCAGTTCTTC. This sequence encodes CATAIGRGLPYNEQFF. Based on the CDR3 plus reference TRBV25-1 and TRBJ2-1, the full variable domain is EADIYQTPRYLVIGTGKKITLECSQTMGHDKMYWYQQDPGMELHLIHYSYGVNSTEKGDLSSESTVSRIRTEHFPLTLESARPSHTSQYLCATAIGRGLPYNEQFFGPGTRLTVL.

The rearrangement joins TRBV5-1 to TRBJ1-2, with D perhaps TRBD1 (5 bases). This CDR3 is built from 14 residues. Germline V lookup: CDR1 SGHRS, CDR2 YFSETQ. Deletions cut 4 bases from V and 6 bases from J, with 16 bases between. CDR3 loop: CASSQDAGSDGYTF. The CDR3 DNA follows: TGCGCCAGCAGCCAGGATGCAGGGTCGGATGGCTACACCTTC.

This rearrangement joins TRBV19 to TRBJ1-3, with TRBD1 matching 7 bases. There are 14 residues in the CDR3. CDR1 and CDR2 from the germline V gene are LNHDA and SQIVND (reference sequence). V lost 8 bases to trimming and J lost 2 bases; unmatched junction nucleotides: 6. The CDR3 coding sequence is TGTGCCAGTCGCCAACAGGGGACTGGAAACACCATATATTTT. Protein sequence: CASRQQGTGNTIYF.

The rearrangement joins TRBV11-3 to TRBJ2-5; possibly TRBD1 for D (6 bases). This CDR3 is built from 16 residues. The germline V gene encodes CDR1 SGHNT and CDR2 YENEEA. The V and J ends lost 1 base and 3 bases respectively, with 15 bases between them. In DNA form, the CDR3 reads TGTGCCAGCAGCTTAGGGGGGTCGGCAGGGGAAGAGACCCAGTACTTC. This codes for CASSLGGSAGEETQYF.

The rearrangement uses TRBV19 and TRBJ1-5; 10 bases map to TRBD1. The germline CDR1 and CDR2 sequences are LNHDA and SQIVND (reference sequence). This CDR3 comprises 17 residues. Trimming cost V 7 bases and J 5 bases; bases outside gene matches: 14. The CDR3 spells CASTYGEPGQGYQPQHF. In DNA, the CDR3 is TGTGCCAGTACCTATGGAGAACCGGGACAGGGGTATCAGCCCCAGCATTTT.

The chain is built from TRBV4-3 and TRBJ1-2, with D perhaps matching TRBD1 (5 bases). V was shortened by 3 bases and J by 2 bases, with 10 bases between the two germline ends. This CDR3 is built from 14 residues. Germline CDR1 is LGHNA and CDR2 is YSLEER. Here the CDR3 reads CASSQTVGNYGYTF. As DNA, the CDR3 is TGCGCCAGCAGCCAGACAGTTGGGAACTATGGCTACACCTTC.

The V call is TRBV10-3, the J call TRBJ2-7; possible D gene TRBD1, 6 bases. Per germline, CDR1 ENHRY and CDR2 SYGVKD. The CDR3 spans 15 residues. V was pared by 4 bases and J by 3 bases, with 16 bases between. The CDR3 sequence is CAISAGQLEGYEQYF. The CDR3, as DNA: TGTGCCATCAGTGCGGGACAACTAGAGGGCTACGAGCAGTACTTC.

A single count supports this clone. The chain carries TRBV6-1 and TRBJ1-1; D not resolved. The CDR3 is made up of 15 amino acids. Trimming cost V 5 bases and J 5 bases, with 18 bases left between them. Germline V gene sequence: CDR1 MNHNS, CDR2 SASEGT. In DNA, the CDR3 is TGTGCCAGCAGTCTCGTGACACCGGAATATACTGAAGCTTTCTTT. The encoded protein is CASSLVTPEYTEAFF.

This clone was observed a few times. The rearrangement links TRBV7-9 to TRBJ1-4; TRBD1 matches 8 bases. The CDR3 covers 15 residues. Germline loops: CDR1 SEHNR, CDR2 FQNEAQ (reference sequence). Unmatched junction bases numbered 5, after V lost 4 bases and J lost 4 bases. The CDR3 protein is CASSSRDRLNEKLFF. The CDR3 DNA is TGTGCCAGCAGCTCCAGGGACAGGCTTAATGAAAAACTGTTTTTT.

This clone has just a few counts. This chain links TRBV2 with TRBJ2-7, with a possible D match to TRBD1 (6 bases). V gave up 10 bases and J gave up 6 bases, with 19 bases separating them. The CDR3 loop spans 13 amino acids. Germline V lookup: CDR1 SNHLY, CDR2 FYNNEI. The CDR3: CANTGTKGGEQYF. CDR3 DNA: TGTGCCAACACCGGGACCAAAGGGGGCGAGCAGTACTTC.

The CDR3 is CASSPPGGRYEQYF. In DNA form, the CDR3 reads TGTGCCAGCAGTCCACCAGGGGGCCGCTACGAGCAGTACTTC. The chain recombines TRBV6-5 with TRBJ2-7, with 8 bases aligning to TRBD1. The V and J ends lost 5 bases and 3 bases, in that order; junction bases with no gene match: 6. Germline V lookup: CDR1 MNHEY, CDR2 SVGAGI. The CDR3 is 14 residues long.

This chain uses TRBV5-1 with TRBJ2-7, with 9 bases matching TRBD1. The CDR3 runs to 14 residues. Germline CDR1 SGHRS, CDR2 YFSETQ. Trimming cost V 4 bases and J 4 bases; bases outside gene matches: 6. CDR3 sequence reads: CASSAWTGEYEQYF. The CDR3, as DNA: TGCGCCAGCAGCGCCTGGACAGGGGAGTACGAGCAGTACTTC.

The CDR3 reads CASSTSGTRGETQYF. CDR3 in DNA: TGTGCCAGTAGTACGTCCGGGACTAGGGGAGAGACCCAGTACTTC. The chain is built from TRBV19 and TRBJ2-5; 8 bases are shared with TRBD2. Trimming at V came to 4 bases and at J to 4 bases, leaving 8 bases not matched to a gene. This CDR3 region has 15 residues. Germline CDR1 and CDR2: LNHDA and SQIVND (reference sequence).

The CDR3 region is CASSPLAGGSYEQYF. The CDR3 DNA reads TGTGCCAGCAGCCCGTTAGCGGGAGGTTCCTACGAGCAGTACTTC. This chain uses TRBV2 with TRBJ2-7, with TRBD2 matching 10 bases. V trimming: 6 bases; J trimming: 1 base; junction bases outside the gene matches: 6. The germline gives CDR1 SNHLY, CDR2 FYNNEI. This CDR3 comprises 15 residues.

This chain uses TRBV10-1 with TRBJ2-1; a weak D match, TRBD2 (5 bases). The CDR3 loop spans 13 amino acids. V gave up 0 bases and J gave up 10 bases, with 10 bases separating them. Germline CDR1 reads WNHNN; CDR2 reads SYGVQD (reference sequence). The chain's CDR3 is CASSESTKREQFF. The CDR3 nucleotides read TGCGCCAGCAGTGAGTCGACCAAGCGGGAGCAGTTCTTC.

V is TRBV29-1 and J is TRBJ2-5, with TRBD1 matching 9 bases. Germline assignment: CDR1 SQVTM and CDR2 ANQGSEA. The V and J ends lost 2 bases and 2 bases, in that order; junction bases with no gene match: 6. The CDR3 covers 15 residues. The CDR3 sequence is CSVEWTGELQETQYF. CDR3 nucleotide sequence: TGCAGCGTTGAATGGACAGGGGAACTTCAAGAGACCCAGTACTTC.